Sequencing of this TCR beta chain was carried out in a study of blood T cell repertoires in COVID-19. Method: immunoSEQ multiplex PCR; TCRdb's copy keeps in-frame clones and lacks some. Of around 200,000 clones listed, around four fifths are singletons. The CDR3 is 15 residues long. Germline values: CDR1 SGHDT, CDR2 YYEEEE. With V trimmed by 4 bases and J by 0 bases, 4 bases remained unmatched. The sequenced material came from peripheral blood. The TCR sequence derives from a woman aged 65 to 85 with COVID-19, enrolled during active disease. The rearrangement uses TRBV5-6 and TRBJ2-1; the match to TRBD2 covers 7 bases. The CDR3 is CASSREASSYNEQFF. The CDR3 DNA reads TGTGCCAGCAGCCGGGAGGCCAGCTCCTACAATGAGCAGTTCTTC.